This T cell receptor (beta chain) was sequenced for a study of breast tumors, draining lymph nodes, adjacent tissues. TCRdb analysed the multiplex PCR reads with MiXCR anew, one entry per CDR3 protein. The sample comprises some 47,000 distinct CDR3 sequences, approximately 45% of which are singletons, and 8% to 11% rests with the top ten. This clonotype is judged medium-sized. The sample consisted of breast tumor tissue. The source is a female donor with breast cancer. Some clones in this sample may be carry-over from other donors' samples.

CDR3 sequence (DNA): TGTGCCAGCAGTGGGGGACAGGGGGACGTGTATGAGCAGTTCTTC. It encodes CASSGGQGDVYEQFF. The V and J genes are TRBV6-1 and TRBJ2-1, with TRBD1 identical over 11 bases. The CDR3 has 15 amino acids. Trimming at V came to 4 bases and at J to 8 bases, leaving 7 bases not matched to a gene. Germline V gene lookup returns CDR1 MNHNS and CDR2 SASEGT.